The clone carrying this T cell receptor beta chain was detected a few times. Its antigen is not known. TCRdb re-derived calls from the 5' RACE reads in MiXCR, one entry per CDR3 protein. The data hold about 340,000 distinct CDR3 sequences, with 10% to 15% observed a single time. The data were taken from a study of identical twins. Germline V gene data show CDR1 as SQVTM and CDR2 as ANQGSEA. V was cut by 4 bases and J by 4 bases, with 17 bases left in between. The CDR3 is made up of 14 amino acids. General study points: Without tracking the same donors, conclusions rested on cross-sectional statistical analysis.

These data also featured in a second study, about yellow fever vaccine responses in identical twins. That study adds: Vaccine T cell responses of twins reportedly seemed partly convergent and partly personalized.

This chain joins TRBV29-1 and TRBJ2-7; D unresolved. This receptor was identified in a woman aged 18-29 years in good health. Material for sequencing was CD8+ T cells sorted from blood. The CDR3 spells CSVAGSSGFYEQYF. The CDR3 bases are TGCAGCGTTGCGGGCTCCTCTGGATTTTACGAGCAGTACTTC.